The 25 T cell receptor beta chains listed next were all sequenced from one sample in a study of shared clonotypes between healthy human individuals. Clones were read by immunoSEQ multiplex PCR, and TCRdb kept only the in-frame ones, dropping some. The sample consists of 1 million to 1.2 million clones, 70% to 80% of them appearing once. The sample consisted of memory CD4+ T cells from PBMCs. Subset indicated: CD45RA-negative fraction. The receptor set was obtained from a man in his late teens or twenties in good health. Some clones in this sample may be carry-over from other donors' samples.

V and J are TRBV10-3 and TRBJ2-1; D is tentatively TRBD1 or TRBD2 (6 bases each). The CDR3 is 15 residues long. Trimming left V 3 bases short and J 2 bases short, with 11 bases between. Per the germline V gene, CDR1 is ENHRY and CDR2 is SYGVKD. The CDR3 protein is CAISEQGGAYNEQFF. CDR3 DNA: TGTGCCATCAGTGAACAGGGAGGCGCCTACAATGAGCAGTTCTTC.

The genes are TRBV7-8 and TRBJ2-7; D uncertain. The CDR3 totals 14 residues. The germline V gene has CDR1 SGHVS and CDR2 FQNEAQ. Trimming cost V 5 bases and J 4 bases, with 15 bases left between them. The DNA for the CDR3 is TGTGCCAGCAGCACCCCCGGACCCCAATACGAGCAGTACTTC. Amino acid sequence: CASSTPGPQYEQYF.

Note on this clone: In the same sample, other DNA sequences code for this CDR3. The chain couples TRBV6-5 to TRBJ2-5, with D unclear. CDR1 and CDR2 from the germline V gene are MNHEY and SVGAGI. Trimming left V 2 bases short and J 5 bases short, with 3 bases between. The CDR3 totals 11 residues. CDR3 residues: CASSYGETQYF. The DNA for the CDR3 is TGTGCCAGCAGTTACGGTGAGACCCAGTACTTC.

The chain employs TRBV18 and TRBJ2-7; possibly TRBD1 or TRBD2 for D (5 bases each). Germline V lookup: CDR1 KGHSH, CDR2 LQKENI. Trimming removed 0 bases from V and 3 bases from J, with 15 bases in between. This CDR3 comprises 16 residues. CDR3 sequence reads: CASSPPLGDEGYEQYF. CDR3 DNA sequence: TGTGCCAGCTCACCACCATTAGGGGACGAAGGCTACGAGCAGTACTTC.

This clone showed up just once. In the same sample, other DNA sequences code for this CDR3. The chain employs TRBV11-2 and TRBJ2-1, with 8 bases that match TRBD2. Germline V gene sequence: CDR1 SGHAT, CDR2 FQNNGV. This CDR3 contains 15 residues. Trimming removed 1 base from V and 4 bases from J; junction bases left unmatched: 3. The CDR3 bases are TGTGCCAGCAGCTTAGGGGCGGGAGGATACAATGAGCAGTTCTTC. This translates into CASSLGAGGYNEQFF.

This clone was seen a few times. The genes are TRBV28 and TRBJ1-5; tentative D call: TRBD1 (5 bases). This CDR3 region has 15 residues. The V and J ends lost 6 bases and 0 bases respectively, with 12 bases between them. Germline CDR1 reads MDHEN; CDR2 reads SYDVKM. The CDR3 protein is CASSQGRDSNQPQHF. In DNA, the CDR3 is TGTGCCAGCAGCCAGGGTCGAGATAGCAATCAGCCCCAGCATTTT.

The rearrangement uses TRBV5-1 and TRBJ1-5; D might be TRBD1 (5 bases). With 5 bases removed from V and 0 bases from J, the gap between germline ends came to 15 bases. In germline, CDR1 is SGHRS, CDR2 YFSETQ. This CDR3 region has 16 residues. The CDR3 region is CASRGGPQNSNQPQHF. The CDR3 DNA reads as TGCGCCAGCAGGGGGGGACCCCAAAATAGCAATCAGCCCCAGCATTTT.

The chain combines TRBV5-1 with TRBJ2-1, with 7 bases that match TRBD1. V gave up 0 bases and J gave up 3 bases; unmatched junction bases: 6. Germline CDR1 and CDR2: SGHRS and YFSETQ. The CDR3 totals 16 residues. The CDR3: CASSLDRGQFYNEQFF. The CDR3 DNA sequence: TGCGCCAGCAGCTTGGACAGGGGCCAATTCTACAATGAGCAGTTCTTC.

V is TRBV5-1 and J is TRBJ1-2; a possible D gene is TRBD1 (5 bases). The CDR3 has 16 amino acids. Per the germline V gene, CDR1 is SGHRS and CDR2 is YFSETQ. V was shortened by 4 bases and J by 2 bases, with 18 bases between the two germline ends. The CDR3 DNA is TGCGCCAGCAGCCACACGTCCGGGACGGCGAACTATGGCTACACCTTC. This encodes CASSHTSGTANYGYTF.

The gene calls are TRBV2 and TRBJ1-3; 8 bases map to TRBD1. V lost 4 bases to trimming and J lost 4 bases; unmatched junction nucleotides: 6. The CDR3 runs to 15 residues. CDR1 is SNHLY and CDR2 is FYNNEI in the germline V gene. The DNA for the CDR3 is TGTGCCAGCAGTGCTGCCAGGGGGCAGGGAAACACCATATATTTT. Translating it yields CASSAARGQGNTIYF.

The rearrangement links TRBV5-5 to TRBJ2-7, with 9 bases identical to TRBD2. V shed 5 bases, J shed 4 bases, and the junction held 7 bases outside the gene matches. CDR1 is SGHKS and CDR2 is YYEKEE in the germline V gene (reference sequence). The CDR3 has 14 residues. DNA of the CDR3: TGTGCCAGCAGTCAAACTAGCGGGCAGTACGAGCAGTACTTC. This gives the protein CASSQTSGQYEQYF.

This clone has just one count. A read error likely explains this, since a far larger clone differs by one base. The chain recombines TRBV4-2 with TRBJ1-2; D gene uncertain. The V gene's germline CDR1 is LGHNA and CDR2 YNFKEQ. This CDR3 spans 15 amino acids. CDR3 region: CVSSDGGSANYGYTF. The CDR3 DNA follows: TGTGTCAGCAGCGACGGCGGGTCAGCTAACTATGGCTACACCTTC.

This clone has a handful of counts. This chain uses TRBV28 with TRBJ2-7; no firm D call. This CDR3 is built from 13 residues. Trimming took 8 bases from V and 5 from J, leaving 16 bases between them. CDR1 is MDHEN and CDR2 is SYDVKM in the germline V gene. The CDR3: CASLPGRRNEQYF. CDR3 DNA sequence: TGTGCCAGCCTTCCCGGAAGGAGAAACGAGCAGTACTTC.

This clone was picked up a small number of times. The chain combines TRBV2 with TRBJ1-6; possible D gene TRBD1, 6 bases. Trimming took off 8 bases at V and 6 bases at J, with 17 bases between the two ends. CDR1 is SNHLY and CDR2 is FYNNEI in the germline V gene. The CDR3 is 15 amino acids. The DNA for the CDR3 is TGTGCCAGCTCAGCAGGGGCAGGGTCTAATTCACCCCTCCACTTT. It codes for CASSAGAGSNSPLHF.

CDR3 protein: CASSPTGQPQHF. The CDR3 nucleotides read TGTGCCAGCAGCCCGACAGGTCAGCCCCAGCATTTT. V gene TRBV7-9 combines with J gene TRBJ1-5; possible D gene TRBD1, 6 bases. The CDR3 runs to 12 residues. Trimming pared 5 bases from V and 6 bases from J, leaving 8 bases between. CDR1 is SEHNR and CDR2 is FQNEAQ in the germline V gene (reference sequence).

This sequence joins TRBV27 and TRBJ2-7; D unresolved. Trimming pared 5 bases from V and 2 bases from J, leaving 10 bases between. The CDR3 is 13 residues long. Looked up from germline, CDR1 is MNHEY and CDR2 is SMNVEV (reference sequence). The CDR3 coding sequence is TGTGCCAGCAGTCCGAAAGTGGCCTACGAGCAGTACTTC. Protein sequence: CASSPKVAYEQYF.

Concerning this clone itself: Other DNA sequences from this sample encode an identical CDR3 as well. CDR3 nucleotide sequence: TGTGCCAGCAGTTACTCGACAGTAGGCACTGAAGCTTTCTTT. Translating it yields CASSYSTVGTEAFF. The J gene is TRBJ1-1, the V gene TRBV6-5, with TRBD1 as a possible D gene (5 bases). The length of the CDR3 is 14 residues. The V and J ends lost 0 bases and 4 bases respectively, with 9 bases between them. CDR1 is MNHEY, CDR2 SVGAGI, per germline.

This chain links TRBV19 with TRBJ2-7, with D unclear. V lost 3 bases and J 6 bases, leaving 15 bases between the germline ends. The germline CDR1 and CDR2 sequences are LNHDA and SQIVND (reference sequence). The CDR3 loop spans 14 amino acids. The DNA of the CDR3 is TGTGCCAGTAGTATCGGGCAGGCCGCCTCCGAGCAGTACTTC. It is translated as CASSIGQAASEQYF.

The rearrangement links TRBV7-9 to TRBJ2-7; 8 positions match TRBD1. The CDR3 runs 16 residues. The junction had 9 bases not matched to a gene; V was cut back by 1 base and J by 4 bases. The germline gives CDR1 SEHNR, CDR2 FQNEAQ (reference sequence). This CDR3 reads CASSLGTGRSLYEQYF. CDR3 DNA: TGTGCCAGCAGCTTAGGGACAGGGCGTAGTTTATACGAGCAGTACTTC. Variable domain in full (rest from reference TRBV7-9 and TRBJ2-7): DTGVSQNPRHKITKRGQNVTFRCDPISEHNRLYWYRQTLGQGPEFLTYFQNEAQLEKSRLLSDRFSAERPKGSFSTLEIQRTEQGDSAMYLCASSLGTGRSLYEQYFGPGTRLTVT.

V and J are TRBV30 and TRBJ1-1, with a weak D call TRBD1 (6 bases). CDR3 length: 14 residues. Trimming removed 0 bases from V and 6 bases from J, with 14 bases in between. From germline, CDR1 is GTSNPN and CDR2 SVGIG (reference sequence). CDR3 sequence reads: CAWSVLGKGAEAFF. CDR3 DNA: TGTGCCTGGAGTGTTTTGGGCAAGGGGGCTGAAGCTTTCTTT. Variable domain in full (rest from reference TRBV30 and TRBJ1-1): SQTIHQWPATLVQPVGSPLSLECTVEGTSNPNLYWYRQAAGRGLQLLFYSVGIGQISSEVPQNLSASRPQDRQFILSSKKLLLSDSGFYLCAWSVLGKGAEAFFGQGTRLTVV.

V and J are TRBV7-9 and TRBJ2-3, with 8 bases lining up with TRBD1. Trimming took 0 bases from V and 4 from J; bases not matched to a gene: 6. Germline-derived CDR1 and CDR2 are SEHNR and FQNEAQ (reference sequence). The CDR3 sequence is 16 residues long. The CDR3 protein is CASSLAVGQGSDTQYF. The CDR3 coding sequence is TGTGCCAGCAGCTTAGCCGTCGGACAGGGATCAGATACGCAGTATTTT. The variable domain in full, completed from reference TRBV7-9 and TRBJ2-3, reads DTGVSQNPRHKITKRGQNVTFRCDPISEHNRLYWYRQTLGQGPEFLTYFQNEAQLEKSRLLSDRFSAERPKGSFSTLEIQRTEQGDSAMYLCASSLAVGQGSDTQYFGPGTRLTVL.

The chain couples TRBV9 to TRBJ2-3; D is possibly TRBD2 (5 bases). Between the trimmed V and J ends, which lost 4 bases and 1 base, there was a span of 10 bases. In germline, CDR1 is SGDLS, CDR2 YYNGEE. CDR3 length equals 14 residues. The CDR3: CASSLRTRTDTQYF. Here the CDR3 DNA reads TGTGCCAGCAGCCTCCGGACTCGCACAGATACGCAGTATTTT. The variable domain in full, with the rest retrieved from reference TRBV9 and TRBJ2-3, is DSGVTQTPKHLITATGQRVTLRCSPRSGDLSVYWYQQSLDQGLQFLIQYYNGEERAKGNILERFSAQQFPDLHSELNLSSLELGDSALYFCASSLRTRTDTQYFGPGTRLTVL.

The chain uses TRBV19 and TRBJ2-5; 8 nucleotides line up with TRBD2. The CDR3 has 15 residues. Germline CDR1 is LNHDA and CDR2 is SQIVND (reference sequence). After removal of 6 bases from V and 7 bases from J, the junction contained 13 bases not matched to a gene. For the CDR3, the DNA is TGTGCCAGTAGATCCGCTGCAGCGGGAGAAGGGACCCAGTACTTC. Translating gives CASRSAAAGEGTQYF.

This sequence joins TRBV11-3 and TRBJ1-5; unclear D gene. V lost 0 bases to trimming and J lost 5 bases, with 5 bases between them. CDR3 length equals 13 residues. Looked up from germline, CDR1 is SGHNT and CDR2 is YENEEA. The CDR3 DNA sequence: TGTGCCAGCAGCTTAGATCCTCATCAGCCCCAGCATTTT. Translated, it gives CASSLDPHQPQHF.

The chain employs TRBV6-6 and TRBJ2-1; maybe TRBD2 (5 bases). With 8 bases removed from V and 13 bases from J, the gap between germline ends came to 24 bases. Per germline, CDR1 MNHNY and CDR2 SVGAGI (reference sequence). The CDR3 extends over 14 amino acids. CDR3 sequence reads: CASVEQRADPSQFF. CDR3 DNA: TGTGCCAGCGTAGAACAGAGGGCGGACCCCTCCCAGTTCTTC.